The rows below give T cell receptor beta chains drawn from one sample of a study of blood T cell repertoires in COVID-19. Using immunoSEQ multiplex PCR, the repertoire was profiled, and TCRdb retains in-frame clones only, with some absent. The data contain 200,000 to 250,000 clones, roughly 83% of them singletons. The source material was peripheral blood. The receptors shown here come from an elderly man with acute or convalescent COVID-19. CDR3s leave out the opening cysteine and the closing phenylalanine or tryptophan. Fields, in order: V gene, CDR3 protein.

>TRBV28
ASRILGAVETQY
>TRBV2
ASSASSPNTGELF
>TRBV6-1
ASSEGGGNQPQH
>TRBV19
ASSIPGTGGPRA
>TRBV14
ASSQDLGGDQF
>TRBV6-5
ASTHPASGYEQY
>TRBV19
ASSIGGQEFSNQPQH
>TRBV15
ATSRDRLGQGTETQY
>TRBV6-5
ASSRQGPEQY
>TRBV7-2
ASSSGWAEAF
>TRBV18
ASSPGDYQPQH
>TRBV19
ASSPRQGENQPQH
>TRBV29-1
SVGAGTEVSEAF
>TRBV4-1
ASSRQGTLNYGYT
>TRBV27
ASKPYRGQIGGYT
>TRBV4-1
ASSHTPHGGAGKLF
>TRBV18
ASSPKLAGVTGELF
>TRBV7-2
ASSSRLAGTYEQY
>TRBV10-1
ASSDTGTGIGEQY
>TRBV9
ASSERGWGYT
>TRBV25-1
ASSDPGTGAYSPLH
>TRBV9
ASSPRGQGGSIHGYT
>TRBV5-8
ASSPRQIAQPQH
>TRBV19
ASSIDPVSAAQH
>TRBV5-4
ASTADRLNTEAF
>TRBV29-1
SAQPTFGGYT
>TRBV5-1
ASSTLAGSNTGELF
>TRBV7-8
ASSRDRVRNTEAF
>TRBV3-1/TRBV3-2
ASSQRFRGADEQF
>TRBV5-4
ASSLRQGGLYEQY
>TRBV7-9
ASSAGLAGHQETQY
>TRBV7-9
ASSLQHGYRQNTEAF
>TRBV6-2/TRBV6-3
ASSYRTPTANEKLF
>TRBV5-6
ASSLGGGLEETQY
>TRBV7-9
ATGLAGSYEQY
>TRBV12-3/TRBV12-4
ASSFRSQPQH
>TRBV20-1
SVRDFNEQF
>TRBV7-2
ASSAAEQGNYGYT
>TRBV4-2
ASSQTVNEKLF
>TRBV3-1/TRBV3-2
ASSSRGVTNEKLF
>TRBV27
ASTLRGNSYNEQF
>TRBV7-2
ASSLGPLQETQY
>TRBV12-3/TRBV12-4
ASSLVGVKGYT
>TRBV6-5
ASSYYSVGTDSPLH
>TRBV15
ATSRDFPTGANYGYT
>TRBV28
ASSYSSGSRNQPQH
>TRBV10-1
ASSDTGGLYTEAF
>TRBV7-9
ASSPRQGSLNGYT
>TRBV7-2
ASSTGQVNSPLH